Included here is one T cell receptor beta chain sequence, with context. What it recognizes is unknown. The entry originates in a study of cytotoxic CD8 clonotypes in ibrutinib-treated CLL. Study observations and caveats: Timing of sampling differed between sustained-remission and progressing patients. Public clonotypes, rarely seen, contracted or held steady on treatment.

PBMCs that had been cryopreserved were the source of 2 to 2.5 micrograms of genomic DNA for TCR beta libraries. Trimming cost V 0 bases and J 7 bases, with 15 bases left between them. The CDR3 loop spans 16 amino acids. Looked up from germline, CDR1 is MRHNA and CDR2 is SNTAGT. TCRdb's copy holds only in-frame clones and misses some; the assay was immunoSEQ multiplex PCR. The table shows tens of thousands of clones, with under 70% occurring only once. The chain has TRBV6-4 and TRBJ1-4; a possible D gene is TRBD1 (6 bases). This receptor was identified in a human donor with chronic lymphocytic leukemia. The material sequenced was PBMCs, taken after 12 months of ibrutinib treatment. CDR3 nucleotide sequence: TGTGCCAGCAGTGACTCTCGCACAGGGCGGACTGAAAAACTGTTTTTT. Translating it yields CASSDSRTGRTEKLFF.